Below, 22 T cell receptor beta chains from the same sample are listed, as sequenced in a study of CD8+ T cells in alopecia areata. Following extraction, RNA underwent reverse transcription to cDNA, which served as the sequencing template. Some clones are missing from TCRdb's copy, which holds only in-frame ones; the method was immunoSEQ multiplex PCR. The sample yields 170,000 or so clones, about 63% seen once. Sequences were derived from CD4+ T cells sorted from blood, sampled at week 0. These receptor sequences come from a human donor with alopecia areata.

About this clone: A read error may produce the germline difference seen at one junction end. The genes are TRBV7-7 and TRBJ1-1; D is uncertain. The CDR3 totals 15 residues. Germline V CDR1 and CDR2: SSHAT, FNYEAQ (reference sequence). CDR3 loop: CASSYADGRNTEAFF. The CDR3, as DNA: TGTGCTAGCAGTTACGCCGACGGAAGAAACACTGAAGCTTTCTTT.

The chain joins TRBV7-7 to TRBJ2-1, with D hard to call. The CDR3 has 11 residues. Germline V gene data show CDR1 as SSHAT and CDR2 as FNYEAQ (reference sequence). The V end lost 4 bases, the J end lost 8 bases, and 6 bases lay between the germline ends. The CDR3 here is CASSSGDEQFF. CDR3 bases: TGTGCCAGCAGCTCTGGAGATGAGCAGTTCTTC.

With respect to this clone: Other DNA sequences in the sample encode the same CDR3. The chain carries TRBV29-1 and TRBJ1-1; D is undetermined. Germline CDR1 and CDR2: SQVTM and ANQGSEA. The CDR3 has 11 residues. V gave up 5 bases and J gave up 9 bases, with 13 bases separating them. The CDR3 DNA follows: TGCAGCGTTTTGCCCCCCGGACAAGCTTTCTTT. As protein: CSVLPPGQAFF.

The rearrangement links TRBV7-3 to TRBJ1-1; D is unresolved. The germline V gene has CDR1 SGHTA and CDR2 FQGTGA. The length of the CDR3 is 15 residues. V lost 5 bases and J lost 5, with 18 bases in between. The CDR3 region is CASSLQVWGWTEAFF. The CDR3 region has the DNA TGTGCCAGCAGCCTCCAGGTTTGGGGATGGACTGAAGCTTTCTTT.

This rearrangement joins TRBV29-1 to TRBJ2-7; D is possibly TRBD1 (6 bases). Per germline, CDR1 SQVTM and CDR2 ANQGSEA. V was trimmed by 7 bases and J by 6 bases, leaving 16 bases between them. The CDR3 spans 12 residues. The CDR3 DNA follows: TGCAGCGGCTTATACAGGGATTCCGAGCAGTACTTC. Encoded protein: CSGLYRDSEQYF.

This clone has a handful of counts. This rearrangement joins TRBV7-8 to TRBJ2-5, with 9 bases matching TRBD1. The CDR3 is 14 residues long. The V gene's germline CDR1 is SGHVS and CDR2 FQNEAQ. V was pared by 5 bases and J by 5 bases, with 6 bases of the junction left unmatched. The CDR3 nucleotides read TGTGCCAGCAGCCTCGGGACAGGGCGGGAGACCCAGTACTTC. Protein product: CASSLGTGRETQYF.

V usage is TRBV27 and J usage is TRBJ1-5; D is unresolved. Germline V gene data show CDR1 as MNHEY and CDR2 as SMNVEV (reference sequence). The CDR3 has 16 amino acids. V was pared by 5 bases and J by 6 bases, with 20 bases between. CDR3 loop: CASSPGSRVGSQPQHF. The CDR3 DNA is TGTGCCAGCAGTCCCGGCTCTCGGGTTGGGAGTCAGCCCCAGCATTTT.

V usage is TRBV6-5 and J usage is TRBJ2-1, with unresolved D. Germline V gene data show CDR1 as MNHEY and CDR2 as SVGAGI. The V end was cut by 4 bases, the J end by 8 bases, with 6 bases between. CDR3 length: 11 amino acids. The CDR3 sequence: CASSSRHEQFF. In DNA form, the CDR3 reads TGTGCCAGCAGTTCACGTCATGAGCAGTTCTTC.

This clone has more than one count but fewer than ten. The chain recombines TRBV4-1 with TRBJ1-2; 8 bases fit TRBD1. Germline assignment: CDR1 MGHRA and CDR2 YSYEKL. The CDR3 is 15 amino acids. V dropped 4 bases and J dropped 4; count of bases not matched to a gene: 8. CDR3 nucleotide sequence: TGCGCCAGCAGCCCCGACAGGGGAGCAGGCTATGGCTACACCTTC. As protein: CASSPDRGAGYGYTF.

A few counts support this clone. The rearrangement links TRBV29-1 to TRBJ2-2; 13 nucleotides match TRBD2. The V gene end was trimmed by 7 bases and the J gene end by 0 bases; junction bases not matched to a gene: 5. Germline V CDR1 and CDR2: SQVTM, ANQGSEA. CDR3 length: 16 amino acids. CDR3 residues: CSAGLAGIANTGELFF. The CDR3 bases are TGCAGCGCGGGACTAGCGGGGATCGCGAACACCGGGGAGCTGTTTTTT.

A word on this clone: This clone may be a read error of a much larger clone one base away. The chain carries TRBV7-9 and TRBJ1-2; TRBD1 matches 7 bases. V was pared by 5 bases and J by 2 bases, with 2 bases of the junction left unmatched. The CDR3 runs to 13 residues. Looked up from germline, CDR1 is SEHNR and CDR2 is FQNEAQ (reference sequence). CDR3 protein: CASSPGQNYGYTF. The CDR3 coding sequence is TGTGCCAGCAGCCCGGGACAGAACTATGGCTACACCTTC.

The V and J genes are TRBV5-1 and TRBJ1-6; D not certain. Germline loops: CDR1 SGHRS, CDR2 YFSETQ. This CDR3 is 13 amino acids long. The V gene lost 9 bases and the J gene lost 9 bases, with 16 bases spanning the gap. The CDR3 nucleotides are TGCGCCACCTCCCCAGCGGGCGGTTCACCCCTCCACTTT. It translates to CATSPAGGSPLHF.

V is TRBV5-1 and J is TRBJ1-2, with D perhaps TRBD1 (5 bases). Germline CDR1 reads SGHRS; CDR2 reads YFSETQ. The CDR3 has 14 amino acids. Trimming left V 1 base short and J 4 bases short, with 11 bases between. The CDR3 sequence is CASSLMDKSYGYTF. In DNA form, the CDR3 reads TGCGCCAGCAGCTTGATGGACAAGTCCTATGGCTACACCTTC.

This clone has a handful of counts. V usage is TRBV20-1 and J usage is TRBJ1-1; TRBD1 is a possible D gene (6 bases). V lost 3 bases to trimming and J lost 10 bases, with 9 bases between them. Germline CDR1 and CDR2: DFQATT and SNEGSKA (reference sequence). The CDR3 loop spans 10 amino acids. The CDR3: CSASNRVAFF. The CDR3 DNA reads as TGCAGTGCTAGTAACAGGGTAGCTTTCTTT.

The chain uses TRBV30 and TRBJ2-1, with D tentatively TRBD1 or TRBD2 (6 bases each). The CDR3 length is 14 residues. With 0 bases removed from V and 9 bases from J, the gap between germline ends came to 15 bases. Germline V CDR1 and CDR2: GTSNPN, SVGIG (reference sequence). CDR3 DNA sequence: TGTGCCTGGAGTGTACAGTTAACGGGGGCTGAGCAGTTCTTC. The encoded protein is CAWSVQLTGAEQFF.

This clone occurred a few times. The DNA of the CDR3 is TGTGCCAGCAGCTTTTGGTCAGGGACGGACACTGAAGCTTTCTTT. It specifies CASSFWSGTDTEAFF. The chain couples TRBV7-2 to TRBJ1-1; possible D gene TRBD1, 5 bases. V was pared by 3 bases and J by 3 bases, with 14 bases between. The CDR3 length is 15 residues. Germline V lookup: CDR1 SGHTA, CDR2 FQGNSA.

This clone occurred a few times. The V call is TRBV2, the J call TRBJ1-5; the D is unclear. The CDR3 runs to 12 residues. The V gene's germline CDR1 is SNHLY and CDR2 FYNNEI. V gave up 7 bases and J gave up 6 bases, with 10 bases separating them. CDR3 coding DNA: TGTGCCAGCACCCGCGGTAGTCAGCCCCAGCATTTT. It codes for CASTRGSQPQHF.

The chain carries TRBV5-1 and TRBJ1-4, with 7 bases lining up with TRBD1. Trimming at V came to 3 bases and at J to 7 bases, leaving 6 bases not matched to a gene. Germline V gene sequence: CDR1 SGHRS, CDR2 YFSETQ. The CDR3 consists of 14 residues. CDR3 coding DNA: TGCGCCAGCAGCTCCCCAGGGGGGGGTGAAAAACTGTTTTTT. Protein product: CASSSPGGGEKLFF.

The V call is TRBV29-1, the J call TRBJ2-5, with D unclear. The CDR3 is 13 residues long. The germline CDR1 and CDR2 sequences are SQVTM and ANQGSEA. Trimming pared 4 bases from V and 1 base from J, leaving 10 bases between. This CDR3 is CSVVPGSQETQYF. CDR3 nucleotide sequence: TGCAGCGTTGTTCCTGGGTCCCAAGAGACCCAGTACTTC.

This clone has more than one count but fewer than ten. V is TRBV29-1 and J is TRBJ2-1, with 12 bases fitting TRBD1. The germline gives CDR1 SQVTM, CDR2 ANQGSEA. Trimming cost V 7 bases and J 7 bases; bases outside gene matches: 11. The CDR3 spans 15 residues. CDR3 sequence: CSAGTGGRTRNEQFF. The DNA of the CDR3 is TGCAGCGCTGGGACAGGGGGCCGGACTAGAAATGAGCAGTTCTTC.

This clone was recorded a few times. The J gene is TRBJ1-1, the V gene TRBV23-1; no reliable D call. TRBV23-1 belongs to the ORF category, with a function that is uncertain. The CDR3 has 17 residues. Trimming stripped 8 bases from V and 6 bases from J, with 28 bases between. The CDR3 here is CASGPGRVNGPGAEAFF. In nucleotides, the CDR3 is TGCGCCAGCGGACCGGGAAGGGTTAATGGACCTGGGGCTGAAGCTTTCTTT.

The chain links TRBV29-1 to TRBJ2-4; 10 nucleotides match TRBD1. This CDR3 contains 14 residues. Germline V gene data show CDR1 as SQVTM and CDR2 as ANQGSEA. Germline trimming cut 0 bases from V and 9 bases from J; bases unmatched to any gene: 5. The chain's CDR3 is CSVEDGQGVTIQYF. DNA for the CDR3: TGCAGCGTTGAAGATGGACAGGGGGTAACCATTCAGTACTTC.